The 4 T cell receptor beta chains given below trace back to one sample, sequenced in a study of response to subunit inactivated influenza vaccine. Using its own MiXCR run on the RT-PCR reads, TCRdb lists one record per CDR3 protein. The profile shows about 500,000 distinct CDR3 sequences, around 13% of them singletons. Sequencing was performed on PBMCs from blood, taken roughly 45 days after vaccination. The receptors stem from a man aged 45-65 years who received an inactivated influenza vaccine.

This clonotype was picked up a small number of times. The chain has TRBV28 and TRBJ2-7; 9 bases are a match to TRBD1. The CDR3 loop spans 14 amino acids. The germline V gene encodes CDR1 MDHEN and CDR2 SYDVKM. J lost 3 bases, V lost 7 bases, and 7 bases had no gene match. CDR3 DNA sequence: TGTGCCAGCACCCGACAGGGGGGTATCTACGAGCAGTACTTC. Translating gives CASTRQGGIYEQYF.

This clonotype was detected a few times. This chain joins TRBV6-2 or TRBV6-3 and TRBJ2-3; D is unclear. From germline, CDR1 is MNHEY and CDR2 SVGEGT. Trimming left V 5 bases short and J 13 bases short, with 16 bases between. CDR3 length equals 12 residues. CDR3 coding DNA: TGTGCCAGCAGTCACCGGGCAAGAAAGGAGTATTTT. It encodes CASSHRARKEYF.

The table lists this clonotype with a few counts. The rearrangement links TRBV7-2 to TRBJ2-3; D gene ambiguous. The CDR3 is 14 residues long. Germline V CDR1 and CDR2: SGHTA, FQGNSA. V was clipped by 3 bases and J by 1 base, with 8 bases between them. The CDR3 sequence is CASSFVVGTDTQYF. CDR3 in DNA: TGTGCCAGCAGCTTTGTAGTGGGCACAGATACGCAGTATTTT.

The chain links TRBV11-2 to TRBJ2-1; D is unresolved. Trimming pared 1 base from V and 7 bases from J, leaving 11 bases between. Germline loops: CDR1 SGHAT, CDR2 FQNNGV. The CDR3 is 14 residues long. As DNA, the CDR3 is TGTGCCAGCAGCTTAGGGGCCTTCGAGAATGAGCAGTTCTTC. It specifies CASSLGAFENEQFF.